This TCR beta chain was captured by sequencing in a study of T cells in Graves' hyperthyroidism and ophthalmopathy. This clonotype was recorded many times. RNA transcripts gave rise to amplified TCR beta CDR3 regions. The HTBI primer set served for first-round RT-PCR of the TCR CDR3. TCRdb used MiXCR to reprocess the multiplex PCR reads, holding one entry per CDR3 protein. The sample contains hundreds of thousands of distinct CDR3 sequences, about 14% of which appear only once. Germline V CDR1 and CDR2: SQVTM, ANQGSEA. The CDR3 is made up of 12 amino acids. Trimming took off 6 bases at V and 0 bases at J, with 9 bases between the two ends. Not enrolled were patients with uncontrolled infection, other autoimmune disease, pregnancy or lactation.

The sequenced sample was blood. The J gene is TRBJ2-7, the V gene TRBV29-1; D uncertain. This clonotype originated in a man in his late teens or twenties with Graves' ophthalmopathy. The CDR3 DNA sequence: TGCAGCGTGGGCAGCCGCTCCTACGAGCAGTACTTC. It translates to CSVGSRSYEQYF.